This T cell receptor beta chain was sequenced for a study of cytomegalovirus exposure and HLA in healthy donors. V lost 4 bases and J lost 1, with 11 bases in between. The CDR3 has 15 amino acids. Germline CDR1 reads WNHNN; CDR2 reads SYGVQD (reference sequence). Both 60 Vbeta primers and 13 Jbeta primers went into the PCR. Sequencing was performed with immunoSEQ multiplex PCR; in TCRdb, only in-frame clones are kept and a portion is missing. The sample gives some 40,000 clones, 74% of which show up once; approximately 6.3% is in the top ten. Notes on this clone: Antigen: not known.

Points from the study as a whole: With later analysis, a missense DCLRE1C variant became linked to TCR beta V- and J-gene trimming. Some public TCRs appeared in many individuals, while most sequences were rare. In an earlier analysis, about 87% or about 30%: the productive usage of most TCR beta V segments.

V gene TRBV10-1 combines with J gene TRBJ2-1; D is perhaps TRBD1 (6 bases). The sequenced sample was PBMCs. The sequence derives from a man in his thirties or forties in good health and CMV-seronegative. The CDR3, as DNA: TGCGCCAGCAGTGGTCAACAGGGATCCTACAATGAGCAGTTCTTC. This encodes CASSGQQGSYNEQFF.